Listed below are T cell receptor beta chains from one sample, sequenced in a study of blood T cell repertoires in COVID-19. Profiling relied on immunoSEQ multiplex PCR, and the TCRdb table lists in-frame clones only, not all of them. This table has some 220,000 clones, approximately 82% appearing once. The material sequenced was peripheral blood. The receptor source for this set is a man in his forties or fifties with active or convalescent COVID-19. CDR3s include the opening cysteine and the closing phenylalanine or tryptophan. Each record gives: J gene, clone size, V gene, D gene, CDR3 protein. A D gene is named only where the DNA matches it firmly. Size is omitted from some rows. Given values are once, few, many or a class for expanded clones.

j_gene: TRBJ1-3
abundance: NA
v_gene: TRBV7-9
d_gene: TRBD1
CDR3aa: CASTLGTASGNTIYF

j_gene: TRBJ1-1
abundance: NA
v_gene: TRBV6-5
d_gene: NA
CDR3aa: CASSSYGGRLTEAFF

j_gene: TRBJ2-2
abundance: NA
v_gene: TRBV24-1
d_gene: TRBD1
CDR3aa: CATSDPGTAATGELFF

j_gene: TRBJ1-4
abundance: NA
v_gene: TRBV5-6
d_gene: TRBD1
CDR3aa: CASSGPQGAGEKLFF

j_gene: TRBJ1-2
abundance: NA
v_gene: TRBV7-2
d_gene: NA
CDR3aa: CASSSRGGGYGYTF

j_gene: TRBJ1-1
abundance: NA
v_gene: TRBV6-2/TRBV6-3
d_gene: NA
CDR3aa: CASSYVANTEAFF

j_gene: TRBJ1-2
abundance: NA
v_gene: TRBV19
d_gene: NA
CDR3aa: CASSTSDSYGYTF

j_gene: TRBJ1-5
abundance: NA
v_gene: TRBV19
d_gene: NA
CDR3aa: CASSLDRTYSNQPQHF

j_gene: TRBJ2-1
abundance: NA
v_gene: TRBV7-2
d_gene: TRBD2
CDR3aa: CASRYSGASSYNEQFF

j_gene: TRBJ2-1
abundance: few
v_gene: TRBV19
d_gene: TRBD2
CDR3aa: CASSIRRAGTSGHYNEQFF

j_gene: TRBJ2-1
abundance: once
v_gene: TRBV7-3
d_gene: NA
CDR3aa: CASSESLAYGGNEQFF

j_gene: TRBJ2-3
abundance: NA
v_gene: TRBV5-1
d_gene: TRBD2
CDR3aa: CASSPATSLTDTQYF

j_gene: TRBJ2-5
abundance: NA
v_gene: TRBV27
d_gene: TRBD2
CDR3aa: CASSWTSGGAGFGETQYF

j_gene: TRBJ2-5
abundance: once
v_gene: TRBV6-6
d_gene: NA
CDR3aa: CASSPGHLRETQYF

j_gene: TRBJ2-2
abundance: NA
v_gene: TRBV19
d_gene: NA
CDR3aa: CASSTRTGELFF

j_gene: TRBJ2-1
abundance: NA
v_gene: TRBV29-1
d_gene: NA
CDR3aa: CSALGGRGINEQFF

j_gene: TRBJ1-4
abundance: NA
v_gene: TRBV2
d_gene: NA
CDR3aa: CASTKTGQRDEKLFF

j_gene: TRBJ2-2
abundance: once
v_gene: TRBV4-1
d_gene: TRBD2
CDR3aa: CASSQGRAGGPSGELFF

j_gene: TRBJ1-4
abundance: few
v_gene: TRBV18
d_gene: TRBD1
CDR3aa: CASSPDRTNEKLFF

j_gene: TRBJ2-7
abundance: NA
v_gene: TRBV3-1/TRBV3-2
d_gene: TRBD1
CDR3aa: CASSAPDRGLYEQYF

j_gene: TRBJ2-3
abundance: once
v_gene: TRBV7-8
d_gene: TRBD2
CDR3aa: CASSSTSGSSTDTQYF

j_gene: TRBJ1-5
abundance: NA
v_gene: TRBV5-1
d_gene: NA
CDR3aa: CASSLEPPPGGPQPQHF

j_gene: TRBJ1-1
abundance: NA
v_gene: TRBV15
d_gene: NA
CDR3aa: CATSAYRDGGTEAFF

j_gene: TRBJ1-2
abundance: once
v_gene: TRBV12-3/TRBV12-4
d_gene: TRBD1
CDR3aa: CASSLRDRGGYTF

j_gene: TRBJ1-1
abundance: NA
v_gene: TRBV4-2
d_gene: TRBD1
CDR3aa: CASSQEQGPMNTEAFF

j_gene: TRBJ1-2
abundance: NA
v_gene: TRBV29-1
d_gene: NA
CDR3aa: CSVEERGPPRGYGYTF

j_gene: TRBJ2-4
abundance: once
v_gene: TRBV27
d_gene: TRBD1
CDR3aa: CASSFTGQGAWDIQYF

j_gene: TRBJ1-4
abundance: NA
v_gene: TRBV6-6
d_gene: NA
CDR3aa: CASSFGGRSEKLFF

j_gene: TRBJ1-5
abundance: NA
v_gene: TRBV21-1
d_gene: NA
CDR3aa: CASSKGRNQPQHF

j_gene: TRBJ2-1
abundance: NA
v_gene: TRBV6-2/TRBV6-3
d_gene: NA
CDR3aa: CASSPGQTYNEQFF

j_gene: TRBJ2-2
abundance: NA
v_gene: TRBV4-3
d_gene: TRBD1
CDR3aa: CASSQGQLTAGELFF

j_gene: TRBJ2-2
abundance: NA
v_gene: TRBV30
d_gene: NA
CDR3aa: CAWTTGLIGELFF

j_gene: TRBJ2-1
abundance: NA
v_gene: TRBV2
d_gene: TRBD2
CDR3aa: CASRSGRADSSYNEQFF

j_gene: TRBJ2-2
abundance: NA
v_gene: TRBV19
d_gene: TRBD2
CDR3aa: CASRALAGDSGELFF

j_gene: TRBJ1-1
abundance: NA
v_gene: TRBV11-2
d_gene: NA
CDR3aa: CASSPGQTSEPFF

j_gene: TRBJ2-5
abundance: few
v_gene: TRBV5-1
d_gene: TRBD1
CDR3aa: CASSIGDRGGETQYF

j_gene: TRBJ2-1
abundance: NA
v_gene: TRBV7-2
d_gene: NA
CDR3aa: CASSLQSGYFSNEQFF

j_gene: TRBJ2-7
abundance: NA
v_gene: TRBV2
d_gene: NA
CDR3aa: CASSVTLGQQYF

j_gene: TRBJ2-5
abundance: NA
v_gene: TRBV5-4
d_gene: NA
CDR3aa: CASSPTLTEQETQYF

j_gene: TRBJ1-2
abundance: NA
v_gene: TRBV19
d_gene: NA
CDR3aa: CASRSSGVGYTF

j_gene: TRBJ1-3
abundance: NA
v_gene: TRBV28
d_gene: NA
CDR3aa: CASSVQVSGNTIYF

j_gene: TRBJ2-1
abundance: NA
v_gene: TRBV5-1
d_gene: TRBD2
CDR3aa: CASSRLAGGYNEQFF